Listed here are 29 T cell receptor beta chains from one sample, sequenced in a study of T cell responses to AZD1222 COVID-19 vaccine. Repertoires were generated with immunoSEQ multiplex PCR, while TCRdb's copy carries only in-frame clones and drops some. The sample has about 120,000 clones, almost 90% seen once. The sequenced sample was peripheral blood, obtained on day 0 of AZD1222 vaccination. These TCRs come from an adult in good health.

This chain joins TRBV6-5 and TRBJ1-5; no clear D gene. V lost 0 bases, J lost 5 bases, and 5 bases lay in between. This CDR3 has 13 amino acids. Germline loops: CDR1 MNHEY, CDR2 SVGAGI. CDR3 region: CASSYSMDQPQHF. CDR3 DNA: TGTGCCAGCAGTTACTCGATGGATCAGCCCCAGCATTTT.

The chain uses TRBV9 and TRBJ1-2; maybe TRBD1 (5 bases). Germline CDR1 and CDR2: SGDLS and YYNGEE. CDR3 length: 12 residues. The V end lost 0 bases, the J end lost 8 bases, and 8 bases lay between the germline ends. CDR3 in amino acids: CASSVGGAGYTF. CDR3 DNA: TGTGCCAGCAGCGTAGGTGGGGCGGGCTACACCTTC.

The chain combines TRBV5-1 with TRBJ2-5, with D unclear. This CDR3 has 13 residues. The V end was cut by 2 bases, the J end by 9 bases, with 14 bases between. Germline assignment: CDR1 SGHRS and CDR2 YFSETQ. The CDR3 sequence is CASSFRQSRSQYF. CDR3 bases: TGCGCCAGCAGCTTCCGGCAGAGCCGGTCCCAGTACTTC. The full variable domain, its missing parts supplied by reference TRBV5-1 and TRBJ2-5, is KAGVTQTPRYLIKTRGQQVTLSCSPISGHRSVSWYQQTPGQGLQFLFEYFSETQRNKGNFPGRFSGRQFSNSRSEMNVSTLELGDSALYLCASSFRQSRSQYFGPGTRLLVL.

This sequence joins TRBV28 and TRBJ2-2; TRBD1 aligns across 9 bases. This CDR3 is 15 amino acids long. Germline V gene sequence: CDR1 MDHEN, CDR2 SYDVKM. J was trimmed by 4 bases and V by 6 bases; bases with no gene match: 6. DNA of the CDR3: TGTGCCAGCAGGATAGGGGACAGGGTCACCGGGGAGCTGTTTTTT. This sequence encodes CASRIGDRVTGELFF.

J is TRBJ2-3 and V is TRBV5-4; D is possibly TRBD2 (5 bases). V lost 0 bases to trimming and J lost 5 bases, with 10 bases between them. The CDR3 runs 14 residues. The V gene's germline CDR1 is SGHNT and CDR2 YYREEE (reference sequence). CDR3 region: CASSLGRGGDTQYF. CDR3 sequence (DNA): TGTGCCAGCAGCTTGGGCCGAGGAGGAGATACGCAGTATTTT.

This clone appeared a single time. The J gene is TRBJ2-3, the V gene TRBV18; TRBD1 agrees at 10 bases. J was trimmed by 3 bases and V by 1 base; bases with no gene match: 1. CDR1 and CDR2 (germline): KGHSH, LQKENI. The CDR3 runs 15 residues. The CDR3 is CASSPRQGATDTQYF. CDR3 nucleotide sequence: TGTGCCAGCTCACCACGACAGGGGGCGACAGATACGCAGTATTTT.

This rearrangement joins TRBV5-4 to TRBJ2-3; 8 positions agree with TRBD1. V shed 6 bases, J shed 3 bases, and the junction held 6 bases outside the gene matches. CDR1 and CDR2 (germline): SGHNT, YYREEE (reference sequence). The CDR3 contains 14 residues. The CDR3 loop is CASTDRGGTDTQYF. CDR3 coding DNA: TGTGCCAGCACCGACAGGGGAGGAACAGATACGCAGTATTTT.

The rearrangement joins TRBV5-4 to TRBJ1-2; 7 bases are a match to TRBD1. The CDR3 extends over 14 amino acids. Per the germline V gene, CDR1 is SGHNT and CDR2 is YYREEE (reference sequence). Trimming at V came to 6 bases and at J to 6 bases, leaving 11 bases not matched to a gene. The CDR3 region is CASTPAGGTNGYTF. DNA of the CDR3: TGTGCCAGCACCCCGGCAGGGGGGACGAATGGCTACACCTTC.

This chain uses TRBV5-6 with TRBJ1-2; a possible D gene is TRBD1 (5 bases). This CDR3 comprises 13 residues. V was trimmed by 5 bases and J by 4 bases, leaving 12 bases between them. The germline V gene has CDR1 SGHDT and CDR2 YYEEEE. CDR3 residues: CASRLGTGYGYTF. CDR3 nucleotides: TGTGCCAGCAGACTAGGGACCGGCTATGGCTACACCTTC.

This clone occurred a few times. The chain couples TRBV4-1 to TRBJ1-1, with D perhaps matching TRBD1 (6 bases). With 4 bases removed from V and 1 base from J, the gap between germline ends came to 16 bases. This CDR3 has 16 residues. Germline V gene lookup returns CDR1 MGHRA and CDR2 YSYEKL. The CDR3 loop is CASSRLSGGGNTEAFF. In DNA form, the CDR3 reads TGCGCCAGCAGCCGATTATCTGGGGGCGGGAACACTGAAGCTTTCTTT.

The V call is TRBV6-5, the J call TRBJ2-7; the match to TRBD1 covers 9 bases. With 6 bases clipped from V and 4 bases from J, the junction kept 7 bases outside the gene matches. The CDR3 has 14 residues. Germline V lookup: CDR1 MNHEY, CDR2 SVGAGI. The CDR3 sequence is CASSPGQGNYEQYF. DNA of the CDR3: TGTGCCAGCAGCCCCGGACAGGGGAATTACGAGCAGTACTTC.

V is TRBV19 and J is TRBJ1-4; 8 bases agree with TRBD1. The J segment lost 8 bases and the V segment lost 7 bases, leaving 9 bases of the junction unmatched. The CDR3 totals 14 residues. Germline V gene data show CDR1 as LNHDA and CDR2 as SQIVND (reference sequence). The CDR3, as DNA: TGTGCCAGTACCGTGCGGACAGGGAAAGAAAAACTGTTTTTT. It specifies CASTVRTGKEKLFF.

This chain connects TRBV4-2 to TRBJ2-5; TRBD1 matches 9 bases. The length of the CDR3 is 16 residues. Losses at the gene ends were 0 bases for V and 4 bases for J; bases not matched to a gene: 6. The germline V gene has CDR1 LGHNA and CDR2 YNFKEQ. CDR3 coding DNA: TGTGCCAGCAGCCAAGAAAGAGACAGGGGGGGAGAGACCCAGTACTTC. As protein: CASSQERDRGGETQYF.

The chain combines TRBV4-1 with TRBJ2-2; 11 nucleotides align to TRBD2. Germline V gene sequence: CDR1 MGHRA, CDR2 YSYEKL. The CDR3 spans 17 residues. The J segment lost 6 bases and the V segment lost 1 base, leaving 7 bases of the junction unmatched. The DNA of the CDR3 is TGCGCCAGCAGCCAAGGGTACCGGACTAGCGGGTCCGGGGAGCTGTTTTTT. It translates to CASSQGYRTSGSGELFF.

The chain recombines TRBV4-3 with TRBJ1-4; no definite D call. The CDR3 has 14 residues. CDR1 is LGHNA, CDR2 YSLEER, per germline. Trimming left V 3 bases short and J 6 bases short, with 11 bases between. In DNA form, the CDR3 reads TGCGCCAGCAGCCAGAACCCCCGGGATGAAAAACTGTTTTTT. It translates to CASSQNPRDEKLFF.

The J gene is TRBJ2-7, the V gene TRBV27; D possibly uses TRBD1 or TRBD2 (5 bases each). The germline V gene encodes CDR1 MNHEY and CDR2 SMNVEV (reference sequence). The V end lost 6 bases, the J end lost 1 base, and 19 bases lay between the germline ends. CDR3 size: 16 residues. In DNA form, the CDR3 reads TGTGCCAGCAGGGTCCCGCTAGAGAGGGGATCCTACGAGCAGTACTTC. Amino acids: CASRVPLERGSYEQYF.

The chain is built from TRBV7-2 and TRBJ2-4; TRBD1 matches 8 bases. CDR1 is SGHTA and CDR2 is FQGNSA in the germline V gene. This CDR3 has 17 amino acids. V dropped 5 bases and J dropped 0; count of bases not matched to a gene: 9. Here the CDR3 DNA reads TGTGCCAGCAGCGCCTCCGGGACAGGCTTAGCCAAAAACATTCAGTACTTC. This translates into CASSASGTGLAKNIQYF.

The chain joins TRBV18 to TRBJ2-4; TRBD2 matches 7 bases. The trim removed 3 bases at V and 4 bases at J, leaving 9 bases unmatched. The germline V gene has CDR1 KGHSH and CDR2 LQKENI. This CDR3 contains 16 residues. As DNA, the CDR3 is TGTGCCAGCTCACCGGAGATCGGGGGGACGAAAAACATTCAGTACTTC. Residues: CASSPEIGGTKNIQYF.

The chain is built from TRBV27 and TRBJ2-3; D not resolved. The CDR3 extends over 12 amino acids. Germline V gene sequence: CDR1 MNHEY, CDR2 SMNVEV (reference sequence). Trimming pared 4 bases from V and 3 bases from J, leaving 5 bases between. The CDR3 sequence is CASSSETDTQYF. CDR3 nucleotide sequence: TGTGCCAGCAGTTCAGAGACAGATACGCAGTATTTT.

The chain uses TRBV30 and TRBJ1-5; no clear D gene. Per the germline V gene, CDR1 is GTSNPN and CDR2 is SVGIG (reference sequence). Trimming stripped 1 base from V and 1 base from J, with 8 bases between. The CDR3 has 14 amino acids. The CDR3 coding sequence is TGTGCCTGGAGTGGGACGGTGAGCAATCAGCCCCAGCATTTT. Translated: CAWSGTVSNQPQHF.

This clone showed up just a few times. The chain uses TRBV9 and TRBJ2-3, with 7 nucleotides matching TRBD2. Germline-derived CDR1 and CDR2 are SGDLS and YYNGEE. This CDR3 contains 16 residues. The V and J ends lost 0 bases and 2 bases, in that order; junction bases with no gene match: 6. CDR3 loop: CASSVAPAGITDTQYF. CDR3 sequence (DNA): TGTGCCAGCAGCGTAGCACCAGCGGGAATCACAGATACGCAGTATTTT. Based on the CDR3 plus reference TRBV9 and TRBJ2-3, the full variable domain is DSGVTQTPKHLITATGQRVTLRCSPRSGDLSVYWYQQSLDQGLQFLIQYYNGEERAKGNILERFSAQQFPDLHSELNLSSLELGDSALYFCASSVAPAGITDTQYFGPGTRLTVL.

The genes are TRBV9 and TRBJ1-2; maybe TRBD1 (5 bases). Germline loops: CDR1 SGDLS, CDR2 YYNGEE. The CDR3 has 16 amino acids. V lost 3 bases to trimming and J lost 2 bases, with 17 bases between them. CDR3 nucleotides: TGTGCCAGCAGCGAGGGGAGGGCTACAAGGAACTATGGCTACACCTTC. As protein: CASSEGRATRNYGYTF.

The chain employs TRBV10-1 and TRBJ1-2; no clear D. The CDR3 sequence is 15 residues long. Trimming left V 2 bases short and J 6 bases short, with 16 bases between. CDR1 and CDR2 from the germline V gene are WNHNN and SYGVQD (reference sequence). The CDR3 nucleotides are TGCGCCAGCAGTGAGACGGACCCCGACCGAGATGGCTACACCTTC. As protein: CASSETDPDRDGYTF.

The gene calls are TRBV5-5 and TRBJ2-7; TRBD1 agrees at 9 bases. The CDR3 totals 14 residues. The V and J ends lost 5 bases and 4 bases, in that order; junction bases with no gene match: 7. Per the germline V gene, CDR1 is SGHKS and CDR2 is YYEKEE (reference sequence). The CDR3 protein is CASRPTGTGYEQYF. The CDR3 region has the DNA TGTGCCAGCAGACCTACGGGGACAGGGTACGAGCAGTACTTC.

This chain connects TRBV15 to TRBJ2-5; tentative D call: TRBD2 (5 bases). The V gene lost 6 bases and the J gene lost 1 base, with 15 bases spanning the gap. The CDR3 totals 15 residues. Germline CDR1 and CDR2: LNHNV and YYDKDF (reference sequence). The CDR3 DNA reads TGTGCCACCAGGCCCAGGAAGGGAGCCCAAGAGACCCAGTACTTC. It yields the protein CATRPRKGAQETQYF. Looking up the rest from reference TRBV15 and TRBJ2-5 gives the full variable domain: DAMVIQNPRYQVTQFGKPVTLSCSQTLNHNVMYWYQQKSSQAPKLLFHYYDKDFNNEADTPDNFQSRRPNTSFCFLDIRSPGLGDTAMYLCATRPRKGAQETQYFGPGTRLLVL.

V and J are TRBV7-9 and TRBJ1-2; maybe TRBD1 (5 bases). The CDR3 is 13 amino acids. Germline CDR1 SEHNR, CDR2 FQNEAQ (reference sequence). Trimming left V 5 bases short and J 12 bases short, with 19 bases between. CDR3 residues: CASSVEGGRVNTF. The CDR3 nucleotides read TGTGCCAGCAGCGTCGAAGGCGGCAGGGTTAACACCTTC.

The V call is TRBV18, the J call TRBJ2-7; D remains ambiguous. The CDR3 covers 14 residues. Trimming took off 0 bases at V and 3 bases at J, with 9 bases between the two ends. The germline V gene encodes CDR1 KGHSH and CDR2 LQKENI. Here the CDR3 reads CASSPPGQNYEQYF. The CDR3 DNA follows: TGTGCCAGCTCACCACCTGGGCAGAACTACGAGCAGTACTTC.

The CDR3 DNA sequence: TGTGCCAGCAGCTTGGGACAGGGGGACGGGGAGACCCAGTACTTC. Its translation is CASSLGQGDGETQYF. J is TRBJ2-5 and V is TRBV5-8, with 9 bases lining up with TRBD1. The trim removed 0 bases at V and 5 bases at J, leaving 5 bases unmatched. The CDR3 has 15 residues. CDR1 is SGHTS and CDR2 is YDEGEE in the germline V gene.

The chain joins TRBV9 to TRBJ1-1; D unclear. There are 14 residues in the CDR3. Germline CDR1 SGDLS, CDR2 YYNGEE. Trimming removed 2 bases from V and 4 bases from J, with 12 bases in between. This chain's CDR3 is CASSVTGRLTEAFF. The CDR3 coding sequence is TGTGCCAGCAGCGTGACTGGCAGGCTCACTGAAGCTTTCTTT.